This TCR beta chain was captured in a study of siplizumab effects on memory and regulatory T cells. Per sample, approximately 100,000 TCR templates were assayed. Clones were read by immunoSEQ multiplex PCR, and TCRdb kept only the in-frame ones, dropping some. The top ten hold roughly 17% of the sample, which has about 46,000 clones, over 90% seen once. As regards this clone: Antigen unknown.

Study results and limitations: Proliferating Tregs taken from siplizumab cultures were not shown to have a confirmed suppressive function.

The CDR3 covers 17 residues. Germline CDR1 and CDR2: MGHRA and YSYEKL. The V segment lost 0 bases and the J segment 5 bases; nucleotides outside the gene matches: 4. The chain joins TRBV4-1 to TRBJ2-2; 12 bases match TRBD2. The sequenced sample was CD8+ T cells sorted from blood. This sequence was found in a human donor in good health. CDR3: CASSQEDLAGGTGELFF. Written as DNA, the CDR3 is TGCGCCAGCAGCCAAGAGGACCTAGCGGGAGGGACCGGGGAGCTGTTTTTT.